This TCR beta chain derives from a study of blood T cell repertoires in COVID-19. V shed 7 bases and J shed 2 bases, with 15 bases lying between them. The CDR3 contains 14 residues. Germline-derived CDR1 and CDR2 are SEHNR and FQNEAQ (reference sequence). Measured with immunoSEQ multiplex PCR; TCRdb has only the in-frame clones, and not every one. The table records approximately 150,000 clones, about 90% of them present only once. The V call is TRBV7-9, the J call TRBJ2-7; D remains unclear. The sequencing input was peripheral blood. This sequence originates from a woman between 55 and 75 years old with acute or convalescent COVID-19. The CDR3: CASTLAAQTYEQYF. The CDR3 region has the DNA TGTGCCAGCACCCTCGCGGCCCAGACCTACGAGCAGTACTTC.